This T cell receptor beta chain stems from a study of shared clonotypes between healthy human individuals. Broader study findings: Shared across several donors were around 5% of the naive CD4 clonotypes.

TCRdb's table, derived via immunoSEQ multiplex PCR, lists solely in-frame clones and lacks some. The table records over 400,000 clones, approximately 95% of them present only once. Concerning this clone itself: What it binds is unknown.

The V end lost 0 bases, the J end lost 6 bases, and 11 bases lay between the germline ends. The CDR3 is 15 residues long. Looked up from germline, CDR1 is SGHVS and CDR2 is FQNEAQ. This receptor was obtained from a woman in her 30s in good health. The chain is built from TRBV7-8 and TRBJ2-2; D uncertain. Sequencing was done on a sample of naive CD4+ T cells sorted from blood. Subset reported: CD45RA+ positively selected. CDR3 sequence reads: CASSLASLPPGELFF. CDR3 nucleotides: TGTGCCAGCAGCTTAGCGAGCCTTCCCCCCGGGGAGCTGTTTTTT.